Shown below are 27 T cell receptor beta chains from a single sample sequenced in a study of identifying expanded T cells in peripheral blood. Profiled with immunoSEQ multiplex PCR; TCRdb holds only in-frame clones, not every one. This table holds around 100,000 clones, 80% to 90% found once. The sequenced sample was blood. The receptors were gathered from a person aged 18 to 70 in good health.

This chain links TRBV7-8 with TRBJ2-1, with 8 bases that match TRBD2. This CDR3 contains 13 residues. J lost 8 bases, V lost 5 bases, and 5 bases had no gene match. Germline V gene lookup returns CDR1 SGHVS and CDR2 FQNEAQ. The chain's CDR3 is CASSARLAYEQFF. For the CDR3, the DNA is TGTGCCAGCAGCGCCAGACTAGCGTATGAGCAGTTCTTC.

The chain joins TRBV5-1 to TRBJ1-2; TRBD1 agrees at 10 bases. Germline CDR1 reads SGHRS; CDR2 reads YFSETQ. CDR3 length: 14 amino acids. The J segment lost 8 bases and the V segment lost 4 bases, leaving 8 bases of the junction unmatched. The CDR3 DNA is TGCGCCAGCAGCCCCCGGACAGGGGGGGAAGGCTACACCTTC. Translation: CASSPRTGGEGYTF.

The genes are TRBV19 and TRBJ2-3, with a weak D call TRBD2 (6 bases). The CDR3 is 14 amino acids. Germline CDR1 LNHDA, CDR2 SQIVND (reference sequence). The V end was cut by 5 bases, the J end by 0 bases, with 9 bases between. CDR3 DNA sequence: TGTGCCAGTAGTGAGGGGACTAGCACAGATACGCAGTATTTT. Translating it yields CASSEGTSTDTQYF.

The chain carries TRBV23-1 and TRBJ2-7; 7 nucleotides line up with TRBD1. TRBV23-1 counts as an open reading frame of uncertain function. V trimming: 0 bases; J trimming: 2 bases; junction bases outside the gene matches: 22. The length of the CDR3 is 21 residues. DNA for the CDR3: TGCGCCAGCAGTCAATCAGACACGTCGGGGCCTTGGAACAGGGGTACCTACGAGCAGTACTTC. Translation gives CASSQSDTSGPWNRGTYEQYF.

The CDR3 here is CASSQGRGATTEAFF. The CDR3 DNA reads as TGTGCCAGCAGCCAAGGTCGGGGCGCGACCACTGAAGCTTTCTTT. The V call is TRBV14, the J call TRBJ1-1; D is possibly TRBD1 (5 bases). CDR3 length equals 15 residues. V dropped 1 base and J dropped 4 bases, with 13 bases sitting between them. The germline V gene has CDR1 SGHDN and CDR2 FVKESK.

The rearrangement links TRBV6-5 to TRBJ1-1, with D maybe TRBD1 (6 bases). Trimming took 0 bases from V and 10 from J, leaving 12 bases between them. In germline, CDR1 is MNHEY, CDR2 SVGAGI. This CDR3 is 13 amino acids long. The DNA for the CDR3 is TGTGCCAGCAGTTACTCGAGCGGGGGCTTAGCTTTCTTT. Its protein product is CASSYSSGGLAFF.

J is TRBJ2-1 and V is TRBV5-1; either TRBD1 or TRBD2 may supply D (5 bases each). The CDR3 length is 13 residues. V was pared by 6 bases and J by 10 bases, with 17 bases between. In germline, CDR1 is SGHRS, CDR2 YFSETQ. This CDR3 reads CASIGTGPREQFF. The CDR3 DNA reads TGCGCCAGCATAGGGACGGGACCCAGAGAGCAGTTCTTC.

The chain carries TRBV5-1 and TRBJ2-7; TRBD2 agrees at 14 bases. The CDR3 runs to 16 residues. Looked up from germline, CDR1 is SGHRS and CDR2 is YFSETQ. Unmatched junction bases numbered 8, after V lost 4 bases and J lost 5 bases. CDR3 loop: CASSQGLAGGIHEQYF. CDR3 bases: TGCGCCAGCAGCCAAGGACTAGCGGGAGGTATCCACGAGCAGTACTTC.

The genes are TRBV6-6 and TRBJ2-7; 9 bases map to TRBD1. This CDR3 region has 14 residues. Germline V gene sequence: CDR1 MNHNY, CDR2 SVGAGI (reference sequence). With V trimmed by 5 bases and J by 2 bases, 4 bases remained unmatched. The CDR3 region has the DNA TGTGCCAGCAGTCGGACAGGGGCCACCTACGAGCAGTACTTC. Its translation: CASSRTGATYEQYF.

This clone is a singleton in its sample. The rearrangement uses TRBV29-1 and TRBJ1-2, with 10 bases aligning to TRBD1. Trimming took 4 bases from V and 7 from J; bases not matched to a gene: 6. CDR1 and CDR2 from the germline V gene are SQVTM and ANQGSEA. CDR3 length: 13 residues. This CDR3 reads CSVALGDRGGYTF. As DNA, the CDR3 is TGCAGCGTTGCGTTGGGGGACAGGGGTGGCTACACCTTC.

This clone has just one count. The chain is built from TRBV5-1 and TRBJ2-1; 12 nucleotides agree with TRBD2. In germline, CDR1 is SGHRS, CDR2 YFSETQ. Trimming cost V 4 bases and J 7 bases; bases outside gene matches: 9. The CDR3 length is 16 residues. The CDR3, as DNA: TGCGCCAGCAGCAAAAACCCTAGCGGGGGGGCTAATGAGCAGTTCTTC. Encoded protein: CASSKNPSGGANEQFF.

The chain recombines TRBV14 with TRBJ1-2; D may be TRBD1 (5 bases). The V end lost 4 bases, the J end lost 2 bases, and 8 bases lay between the germline ends. CDR1 and CDR2 (germline): SGHDN, FVKESK. The CDR3 is 13 amino acids. DNA for the CDR3: TGTGCCAGCAGCCGAGGGACCAACTATGGCTACACCTTC. Translation: CASSRGTNYGYTF.

CDR3 sequence (DNA): TGTGCCAGCAGCTTCCGGGACAGAGACGTAGCTTTCTTT. Translation: CASSFRDRDVAFF. This chain connects TRBV9 to TRBJ1-1, with 7 bases aligning to TRBD1. The CDR3 is 13 residues long. Germline CDR1 SGDLS, CDR2 YYNGEE. The trim removed 4 bases at V and 10 bases at J, leaving 10 bases unmatched.

J is TRBJ2-1 and V is TRBV2; 10 bases agree with TRBD2. This CDR3 is 15 amino acids long. Germline trimming cut 7 bases from V and 8 bases from J; bases unmatched to any gene: 11. CDR1 and CDR2 (germline): SNHLY, FYNNEI. DNA for the CDR3: TGTGCCAGCACGGTATCTAGCGGGAGAAACTATGAGCAGTTCTTC. It is translated as CASTVSSGRNYEQFF.

The chain has TRBV7-2 and TRBJ1-2; 7 bases agree with TRBD1. The V gene's germline CDR1 is SGHTA and CDR2 FQGNSA. J gave up 0 bases and V 7 bases, and 11 bases lay outside the gene matches. The CDR3 is made up of 16 amino acids. CDR3 bases: TGTGCCAGCATGGAGTCCGGGACAGTAGCTAACTATGGCTACACCTTC. Translation: CASMESGTVANYGYTF.

V gene TRBV19 combines with J gene TRBJ1-5, with 8 bases lining up with TRBD1. Trimming took 6 bases from V and 3 from J; bases not matched to a gene: 10. The CDR3 consists of 16 residues. The V gene's germline CDR1 is LNHDA and CDR2 SQIVND (reference sequence). CDR3 loop: CASSPFPGQVNQPQHF. CDR3 bases: TGTGCCAGTAGCCCGTTTCCGGGACAGGTCAATCAGCCCCAGCATTTT.

The chain links TRBV9 to TRBJ2-5; 14 bases are a match to TRBD2. Germline-derived CDR1 and CDR2 are SGDLS and YYNGEE. The CDR3 length is 18 residues. V was clipped by 3 bases and J by 4 bases; unmatched bases: 11. In DNA form, the CDR3 reads TGTGCCAGCAGCGCTAGACTAGCGGGGGGGCCTTTCGGAGAGACCCAGTACTTC. Encoded protein: CASSARLAGGPFGETQYF.

V usage is TRBV7-8 and J usage is TRBJ1-5, with a tentative D call TRBD1 (5 bases). The V gene lost 5 bases and the J gene lost 6 bases, with 14 bases spanning the gap. Germline V gene lookup returns CDR1 SGHVS and CDR2 FQNEAQ. The CDR3 has 14 amino acids. DNA of the CDR3: TGTGCCAGCAGCCGCCCCCCCGACAGTCAGCCCCAGCATTTT. This gives the protein CASSRPPDSQPQHF.

This clone was observed a single time. This chain uses TRBV5-1 with TRBJ2-7, with unresolved D. V lost 2 bases and J lost 0, with 6 bases in between. Germline CDR1 reads SGHRS; CDR2 reads YFSETQ. The CDR3 totals 13 residues. The CDR3 loop is CASSLTYSYEQYF. DNA for the CDR3: TGCGCCAGCAGCTTAACATACTCCTACGAGCAGTACTTC.

The chain combines TRBV15 with TRBJ2-7; D gene uncertain. This CDR3 spans 14 amino acids. V lost 0 bases and J 0 bases, leaving 6 bases between the germline ends. Germline V gives CDR1 LNHNV, CDR2 YYDKDF (reference sequence). In DNA form, the CDR3 reads TGTGCCACCAGCAGAGAAATGAACTCCTACGAGCAGTACTTC. Amino acids: CATSREMNSYEQYF. Using reference TRBV15 and TRBJ2-7 for the parts outside the CDR3, the full variable domain is DAMVIQNPRYQVTQFGKPVTLSCSQTLNHNVMYWYQQKSSQAPKLLFHYYDKDFNNEADTPDNFQSRRPNTSFCFLDIRSPGLGDTAMYLCATSREMNSYEQYFGPGTRLTVT.

J is TRBJ1-2 and V is TRBV7-6; D ambiguous. The germline V gene encodes CDR1 SGHVS and CDR2 FNYEAQ. V lost 6 bases to trimming and J lost 3 bases, with 8 bases between them. CDR3 length equals 12 residues. CDR3 in amino acids: CASSSGDYGYTF. CDR3 DNA sequence: TGTGCCAGCAGTAGTGGCGACTATGGCTACACCTTC.

CDR3 DNA sequence: TGTGCCAGCAGCTTGGTTGGCCAAGAGACCCAGTACTTC. Translated, it gives CASSLVGQETQYF. The V call is TRBV5-4, the J call TRBJ2-5; the D is unclear. This CDR3 has 13 residues. Per the germline V gene, CDR1 is SGHNT and CDR2 is YYREEE (reference sequence). Trimming left V 0 bases short and J 1 base short, with 4 bases between.

The chain has TRBV18 and TRBJ1-1; TRBD1 agrees at 8 bases. CDR1 and CDR2 (germline): KGHSH, LQKENI. The CDR3 totals 13 residues. V lost 10 bases, J lost 7 bases, and 11 bases stayed unmatched. Written as DNA, the CDR3 is TGTGCCACCGTAAACTCAGGGGGCGGTGAAGCTTTCTTT. Its protein product is CATVNSGGGEAFF.

V usage is TRBV18 and J usage is TRBJ1-1, with no clear D. The CDR3 has 16 amino acids. With 3 bases removed from V and 2 bases from J, the gap between germline ends came to 16 bases. Germline V gives CDR1 KGHSH, CDR2 LQKENI. This CDR3 is CASSPSIQGSNTEAFF. CDR3 coding DNA: TGTGCCAGCTCACCGTCGATACAAGGTTCTAACACTGAAGCTTTCTTT.

This chain joins TRBV4-1 and TRBJ2-3; D gene ambiguous. CDR1 is MGHRA, CDR2 YSYEKL, per germline. V was trimmed by 0 bases and J by 4 bases, leaving 11 bases between them. The CDR3 extends over 15 amino acids. The CDR3 DNA sequence: TGCGCCAGCAGCCAAGATTTTGCGACTTCAGATACGCAGTATTTT. It specifies CASSQDFATSDTQYF.

The chain links TRBV9 to TRBJ2-1, with D perhaps TRBD2 (5 bases). CDR3 size: 13 residues. Germline V gives CDR1 SGDLS, CDR2 YYNGEE. Trimming removed 4 bases from V and 5 bases from J, with 10 bases in between. DNA for the CDR3: TGTGCCAGCAGCCCTAGCCAGGACAATGAGCAGTTCTTC. Its protein product is CASSPSQDNEQFF.

V is TRBV5-1 and J is TRBJ2-7; no firm D call. Germline CDR1 is SGHRS and CDR2 is YFSETQ. The V and J ends lost 0 bases and 3 bases respectively, with 16 bases between them. The CDR3 contains 16 residues. The CDR3, as DNA: TGCGCCAGCAGCTTGGGAAGGGATTTGGTGAACTACGAGCAGTACTTC. It translates to CASSLGRDLVNYEQYF.